These 30 T cell receptor beta chains share one sample of origin, sequenced in a study of blood T cell repertoires in COVID-19. The assay was immunoSEQ multiplex PCR, and TCRdb's table has in-frame clones only and misses some. The repertoire holds more than 90,000 clones, with about 87% as singletons. Sequencing was performed on peripheral blood. The receptors derive from a woman in her thirties with acute or convalescent COVID-19.

This clone was seen only a few times. The chain couples TRBV19 to TRBJ2-1; D perhaps matches TRBD2 (6 bases). V gave up 7 bases and J gave up 5 bases, with 18 bases separating them. CDR1 and CDR2 (germline): LNHDA, SQIVND (reference sequence). There are 15 residues in the CDR3. CDR3 loop: CASTSGGLGNNEQFF. CDR3 coding DNA: TGTGCCAGTACTAGTGGAGGGCTCGGAAACAATGAGCAGTTCTTC.

V and J are TRBV7-2 and TRBJ2-3; D perhaps matches TRBD2 (6 bases). The ends were cut back, 1 base at V and 4 bases at J, with 15 bases in the middle. The CDR3 contains 16 residues. Germline V lookup: CDR1 SGHTA, CDR2 FQGNSA. This CDR3 is CASSLVGRPPADTQYF. As DNA, the CDR3 is TGTGCCAGCAGCTTAGTGGGGAGGCCCCCCGCAGATACGCAGTATTTT.

The genes are TRBV2 and TRBJ2-7; 10 nucleotides align to TRBD2. There are 18 residues in the CDR3. Per the germline V gene, CDR1 is SNHLY and CDR2 is FYNNEI. J lost 3 bases, V lost 7 bases, and 18 bases had no gene match. In DNA form, the CDR3 reads TGTGCCAGCACGGATAACATCCCAGCACTAGCGGGATTCTACGAGCAGTACTTC. It codes for CASTDNIPALAGFYEQYF.

The chain couples TRBV29-1 to TRBJ1-2; unclear D gene. V was shortened by 0 bases and J by 7 bases, with 15 bases between the two germline ends. Germline loops: CDR1 SQVTM, CDR2 ANQGSEA. CDR3 length: 14 residues. CDR3 DNA sequence: TGCAGCGTTGAAGAGATTGGCGGGGTCGGTGGCTACACCTTC. Protein: CSVEEIGGVGGYTF.

The V call is TRBV5-6, the J call TRBJ2-4; 9 bases fit TRBD1. Per the germline V gene, CDR1 is SGHDT and CDR2 is YYEEEE. The length of the CDR3 is 18 residues. V dropped 6 bases and J dropped 1; count of bases not matched to a gene: 14. The CDR3 region is CASTDRGFTGMAKNIQYF. In DNA form, the CDR3 reads TGTGCCAGCACTGACAGGGGGTTCACCGGGATGGCCAAAAACATTCAGTACTTC.

The chain carries TRBV28 and TRBJ1-4; 7 positions agree with TRBD1. The CDR3 runs 16 residues. With V trimmed by 3 bases and J by 7 bases, 11 bases remained unmatched. CDR1 is MDHEN, CDR2 SYDVKM, per germline. The CDR3 here is CASSFGQVRGIEKLFF. Here the CDR3 DNA reads TGTGCCAGCAGTTTCGGACAGGTTAGAGGAATTGAAAAACTGTTTTTT. The full variable domain, its missing parts supplied by reference TRBV28 and TRBJ1-4, is DVKVTQSSRYLVKRTGEKVFLECVQDMDHENMFWYRQDPGLGLRLIYFSYDVKMKEKGDIPEGYSVSREKKERFSLILESASTNQTSMYLCASSFGQVRGIEKLFFGSGTQLSVL.

The rearrangement uses TRBV29-1 and TRBJ2-1, with a possible D match to TRBD1 (6 bases). Germline values: CDR1 SQVTM, CDR2 ANQGSEA. The CDR3 is made up of 14 amino acids. V lost 6 bases, J lost 3 bases, and 15 bases lay in between. The CDR3 DNA follows: TGCAGCGTGAAACAGGGACCGTACTACAATGAGCAGTTCTTC. It is translated as CSVKQGPYYNEQFF.

The J gene is TRBJ2-7, the V gene TRBV10-3, with a possible D match to TRBD1 (6 bases). This CDR3 comprises 15 residues. The V and J ends lost 2 bases and 3 bases respectively, with 14 bases between them. From germline, CDR1 is ENHRY and CDR2 SYGVKD. CDR3 sequence reads: CAISEGTRQDYEQYF. The CDR3 nucleotides read TGTGCCATCAGTGAGGGGACCAGACAGGACTACGAGCAGTACTTC.

This clone has only a few counts. The chain is built from TRBV4-1 and TRBJ1-5; a possible D gene is TRBD1 (6 bases). Germline-derived CDR1 and CDR2 are MGHRA and YSYEKL. This CDR3 spans 15 amino acids. Trimming shortened V by 4 bases and J by 4 bases, and 14 bases separated the two germline ends. The CDR3 is CASSPEGRGNQPQHF. The CDR3 region has the DNA TGCGCCAGCAGCCCCGAGGGCAGGGGAAATCAGCCCCAGCATTTT.

The rearrangement links TRBV19 to TRBJ2-1; the match to TRBD2 covers 8 bases. The CDR3 consists of 15 residues. The V gene's germline CDR1 is LNHDA and CDR2 SQIVND (reference sequence). Trimming took 6 bases from V and 4 from J; bases not matched to a gene: 8. CDR3 in DNA: TGTGCCAGTAGCTCCCTAGCGGGTGGATACAATGAGCAGTTCTTC. Translating it yields CASSSLAGGYNEQFF.

The chain is built from TRBV4-2 and TRBJ1-5, with 7 bases aligning to TRBD1. The CDR3 covers 16 residues. Trimming cost V 6 bases and J 2 bases; bases outside gene matches: 10. CDR1 is LGHNA, CDR2 YNFKEQ, per germline. CDR3 region: CASSPEQGQGNQPQHF. CDR3 DNA sequence: TGTGCCAGCAGTCCAGAACAGGGGCAGGGCAATCAGCCCCAGCATTTT.

This clone was counted once. The CDR3 coding sequence is TGTGCCAGCAGCTCAGCCGGCGGATACAATGAGCAGTTCTTC. Translated: CASSSAGGYNEQFF. The chain has TRBV7-2 and TRBJ2-1; D uncertain. Between the trimmed V and J ends, which lost 4 bases and 4 bases, there was a span of 11 bases. The CDR3 is 14 amino acids. Germline-derived CDR1 and CDR2 are SGHTA and FQGNSA. Complete variable domain (other parts from reference TRBV7-2 and TRBJ2-1): GAGVSQSPSNKVTEKGKDVELRCDPISGHTALYWYRQSLGQGLEFLIYFQGNSAPDKSGLPSDRFSAERTGGSVSTLTIQRTQQEDSAVYLCASSSAGGYNEQFFGPGTRLTVL.

This sequence joins TRBV3-1 (or the pseudogene TRBV3-2) and TRBJ1-6, with TRBD1 matching over 9 bases. With 3 bases clipped from V and 9 bases from J, the junction kept 9 bases outside the gene matches. The CDR3 spans 16 residues. CDR1 LGHDT and CDR2 YNNKEL come from the germline V gene (reference sequence). In nucleotides, the CDR3 is TGTGCCAGCAGCCACTTGGGACAGGGCTTCGGTTCACCCCTCCACTTT. Residues: CASSHLGQGFGSPLHF.

The chain has TRBV10-2 and TRBJ1-1; a weak D match, TRBD1 (5 bases). Trimming left V 0 bases short and J 3 bases short, with 5 bases between. CDR1 and CDR2 (germline): WSHSY, SAAADI. This CDR3 is built from 13 residues. The CDR3 sequence is CASSESGDTEAFF. CDR3 nucleotides: TGCGCCAGCAGTGAGTCAGGGGACACTGAAGCTTTCTTT.

This chain joins TRBV27 and TRBJ2-1; D is perhaps TRBD1 (6 bases). Germline lookup yields CDR1 MNHEY and CDR2 SMNVEV (reference sequence). The length of the CDR3 is 14 residues. Trimming left V 5 bases short and J 5 bases short, with 13 bases between. The CDR3 nucleotides are TGTGCCAGCAGTACACGACAGGTCGACAATGAGCAGTTCTTC. It translates to CASSTRQVDNEQFF.

The chain is built from TRBV4-1 and TRBJ2-3; no clear D. Trimming stripped 5 bases from V and 2 bases from J, with 8 bases between. CDR3 size: 13 residues. The V gene's germline CDR1 is MGHRA and CDR2 YSYEKL. The CDR3 here is CASSWALTDTQYF. CDR3 nucleotides: TGCGCCAGCAGCTGGGCCCTCACAGATACGCAGTATTTT.

The J gene is TRBJ1-6, the V gene TRBV5-1, with D perhaps TRBD1 (6 bases). CDR3 length: 17 amino acids. Deletions cut 6 bases from V and 0 bases from J, with 16 bases between. Germline lookup yields CDR1 SGHRS and CDR2 YFSETQ. CDR3 protein: CASTGGQGNSYNSPLHF. In nucleotides, the CDR3 is TGCGCCAGCACCGGGGGGCAGGGTAACTCCTATAATTCACCCCTCCACTTT.

CDR3 amino acids: CASSPMTGGTKNIQYF. CDR3 nucleotides: TGTGCCAGCTCACCCATGACAGGGGGCACCAAAAACATTCAGTACTTC. The rearrangement links TRBV18 to TRBJ2-4, with 10 bases matching TRBD1. CDR1 KGHSH and CDR2 LQKENI come from the germline V gene. V gave up 3 bases and J gave up 2 bases; unmatched junction bases: 4. The CDR3 covers 16 residues.

The rearrangement links TRBV11-1 to TRBJ2-2; 10 nucleotides agree with TRBD1. CDR1 is SGHAT, CDR2 FQDESV, per germline (reference sequence). CDR3 length equals 15 residues. The trim removed 0 bases at V and 5 bases at J, leaving 0 bases unmatched. The CDR3 nucleotides read TGTGCCAGCAGCTTAGCGGGACAGGGGACCGGGGAGCTGTTTTTT. Its translation: CASSLAGQGTGELFF. Together with reference TRBV11-1 and TRBJ2-2, the CDR3 gives the full variable domain: EAEVAQSPRYKITEKSQAVAFWCDPISGHATLYWYRQILGQGPELLVQFQDESVVDDSQLPKDRFSAERLKGVDSTLKIQPAELGDSAMYLCASSLAGQGTGELFFGEGSRLTVL.

This clone occurred once. This chain links TRBV6-5 with TRBJ1-5; D might be TRBD1 (5 bases). The germline CDR1 and CDR2 sequences are MNHEY and SVGAGI. The CDR3 is 15 amino acids. The ends were cut back, 2 bases at V and 2 bases at J, with 10 bases in the middle. The CDR3 region is CASSYRGGGNQPQHF. The CDR3 DNA follows: TGTGCCAGCAGTTACAGGGGAGGAGGCAATCAGCCCCAGCATTTT.

This rearrangement joins TRBV5-1 to TRBJ2-3; the D is unclear. The V end lost 0 bases, the J end lost 4 bases, and 12 bases lay between the germline ends. The CDR3 sequence is 15 residues long. The V gene's germline CDR1 is SGHRS and CDR2 YFSETQ. As DNA, the CDR3 is TGCGCCAGCAGCTTGGTGGCAGGCCAATCAGATACGCAGTATTTT. This encodes CASSLVAGQSDTQYF.

The CDR3 reads CASSRQATSYGYTF. CDR3 nucleotides: TGTGCCAGCAGCAGACAGGCGACCAGCTATGGCTACACCTTC. The chain couples TRBV2 to TRBJ1-2; TRBD1 is a possible D gene (6 bases). The CDR3 consists of 14 residues. Germline V CDR1 and CDR2: SNHLY, FYNNEI. Trimming pared 6 bases from V and 4 bases from J, leaving 15 bases between.

V gene TRBV7-9 combines with J gene TRBJ1-2, with TRBD1 identical over 8 bases. CDR1 SEHNR and CDR2 FQNEAQ come from the germline V gene (reference sequence). Germline trimming cut 5 bases from V and 4 bases from J; bases unmatched to any gene: 6. This CDR3 has 14 amino acids. The CDR3: CASSPSGTGYGYTF. DNA for the CDR3: TGTGCCAGCAGCCCAAGCGGGACAGGCTATGGCTACACCTTC.

This sequence joins TRBV3-1 (or the pseudogene TRBV3-2) and TRBJ2-7; D is ambiguous. This CDR3 contains 12 residues. Germline CDR1 reads LGHDT; CDR2 reads YNNKEL (reference sequence). V was clipped by 3 bases and J by 5 bases, with 8 bases between them. The DNA of the CDR3 is TGTGCCAGCAGCCAGGCTGAACACGAGCAGTACTTC. It is translated as CASSQAEHEQYF.

The gene calls are TRBV5-1 and TRBJ2-7; 7 positions match TRBD1. Looked up from germline, CDR1 is SGHRS and CDR2 is YFSETQ. The CDR3 is made up of 16 amino acids. V shed 4 bases and J 2 bases; nucleotides not matched to a gene: 12. DNA of the CDR3: TGCGCCAGCAGCCCGGGCCCCGACAGGGCAACCTACGAGCAGTACTTC. Protein sequence: CASSPGPDRATYEQYF. The entire variable domain, with the rest obtained from reference TRBV5-1 and TRBJ2-7, is as follows: KAGVTQTPRYLIKTRGQQVTLSCSPISGHRSVSWYQQTPGQGLQFLFEYFSETQRNKGNFPGRFSGRQFSNSRSEMNVSTLELGDSALYLCASSPGPDRATYEQYFGPGTRLTVT.

Within the sample, this clone is medium-sized. This chain links TRBV2 with TRBJ1-6, with D maybe TRBD1 (5 bases). Per germline, CDR1 SNHLY and CDR2 FYNNEI. V lost 7 bases and J lost 8, with 18 bases in between. The CDR3 totals 15 residues. The chain's CDR3 is CASIKTGFGDSPLHF. CDR3 sequence (DNA): TGTGCCAGCATCAAAACAGGTTTTGGGGATTCACCCCTCCACTTT.

The chain is built from TRBV4-1 and TRBJ1-5; 8 bases agree with TRBD1. This CDR3 is 16 amino acids long. Germline V gene sequence: CDR1 MGHRA, CDR2 YSYEKL. J was trimmed by 7 bases and V by 4 bases; bases with no gene match: 12. The CDR3 region is CASSRPDRGSGQPQHF. CDR3 nucleotide sequence: TGCGCCAGCAGCCGCCCCGACAGGGGCTCAGGGCAGCCCCAGCATTTT.

The chain combines TRBV6-6 with TRBJ1-4; no definite D call. In germline, CDR1 is MNHNY, CDR2 SVGAGI (reference sequence). The CDR3 totals 12 residues. V was pared by 2 bases and J by 13 bases, with 11 bases between. The CDR3 spells CASSYPGEGLFF. The DNA for the CDR3 is TGTGCCAGCAGTTACCCGGGTGAGGGACTGTTTTTT.

The chain has TRBV7-9 and TRBJ1-1; 8 bases agree with TRBD1. Germline trimming cut 5 bases from V and 3 bases from J; bases unmatched to any gene: 5. The CDR3 runs 14 residues. Germline V gene lookup returns CDR1 SEHNR and CDR2 FQNEAQ (reference sequence). CDR3 in amino acids: CASSQQGEDTEAFF. Here the CDR3 DNA reads TGTGCCAGCAGCCAACAGGGGGAGGACACTGAAGCTTTCTTT.

This clone was seen only once. The genes are TRBV2 and TRBJ1-5; 7 positions agree with TRBD1. CDR3 length: 15 residues. Germline CDR1 SNHLY, CDR2 FYNNEI. With V trimmed by 0 bases and J by 8 bases, 7 bases remained unmatched. CDR3 amino acids: CASSEAEGGWKPQHF. The CDR3 region has the DNA TGTGCCAGCAGTGAAGCCGAAGGGGGCTGGAAGCCCCAGCATTTT.